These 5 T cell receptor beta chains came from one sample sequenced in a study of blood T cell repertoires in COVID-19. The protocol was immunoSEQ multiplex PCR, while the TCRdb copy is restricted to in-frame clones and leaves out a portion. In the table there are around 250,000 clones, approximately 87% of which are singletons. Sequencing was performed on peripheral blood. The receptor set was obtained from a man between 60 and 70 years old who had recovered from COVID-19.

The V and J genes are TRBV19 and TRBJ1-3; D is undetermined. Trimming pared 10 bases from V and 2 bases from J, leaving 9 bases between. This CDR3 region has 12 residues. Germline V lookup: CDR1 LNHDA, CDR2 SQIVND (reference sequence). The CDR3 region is CATRGTGNTIYF. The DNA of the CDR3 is TGTGCCACCCGGGGTACTGGAAACACCATATATTTT.

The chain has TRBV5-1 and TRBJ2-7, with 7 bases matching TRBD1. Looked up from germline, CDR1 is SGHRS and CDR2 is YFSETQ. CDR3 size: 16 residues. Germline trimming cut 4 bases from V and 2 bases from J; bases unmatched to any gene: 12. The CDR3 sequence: CASSDSGTEAPYEQYF. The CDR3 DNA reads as TGCGCCAGCAGCGATTCCGGGACAGAAGCCCCCTACGAGCAGTACTTC.

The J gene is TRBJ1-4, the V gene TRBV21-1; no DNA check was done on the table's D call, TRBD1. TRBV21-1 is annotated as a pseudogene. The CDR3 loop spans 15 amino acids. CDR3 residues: CASSFRQGGEEKLFF. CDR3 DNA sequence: TGTGCCAGCAGCTTCCGCCAGGGGGGAGAAGAAAAACTGTTTTTT.

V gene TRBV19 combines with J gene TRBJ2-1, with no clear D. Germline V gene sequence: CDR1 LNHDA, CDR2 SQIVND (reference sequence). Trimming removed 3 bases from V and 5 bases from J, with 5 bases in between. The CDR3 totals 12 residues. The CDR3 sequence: CASSIIDNEQFF. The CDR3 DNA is TGTGCCAGTAGTATTATTGACAATGAGCAGTTCTTC.

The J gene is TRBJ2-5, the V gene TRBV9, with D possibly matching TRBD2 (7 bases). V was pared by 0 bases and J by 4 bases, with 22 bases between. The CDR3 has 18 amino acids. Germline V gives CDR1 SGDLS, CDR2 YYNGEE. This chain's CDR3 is CASSVVIWEGTGIETQYF. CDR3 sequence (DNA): TGTGCCAGCAGCGTAGTAATTTGGGAGGGAACAGGGATAGAGACCCAGTACTTC.